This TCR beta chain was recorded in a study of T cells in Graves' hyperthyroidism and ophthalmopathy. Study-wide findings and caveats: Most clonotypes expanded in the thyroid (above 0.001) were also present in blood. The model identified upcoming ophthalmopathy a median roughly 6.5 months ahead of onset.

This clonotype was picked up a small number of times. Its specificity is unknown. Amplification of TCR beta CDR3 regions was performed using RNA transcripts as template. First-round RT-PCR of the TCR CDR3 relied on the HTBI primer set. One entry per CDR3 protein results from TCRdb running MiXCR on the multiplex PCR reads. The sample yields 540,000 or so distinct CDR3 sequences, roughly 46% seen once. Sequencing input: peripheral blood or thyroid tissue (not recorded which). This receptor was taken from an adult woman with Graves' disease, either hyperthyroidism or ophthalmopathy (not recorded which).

The CDR3 protein is CASSFAGTARSEQYF. The CDR3 nucleotides are TGTGCCAGCAGCTTCGCGGGGACGGCACGGAGCGAGCAGTACTTC. The chain has TRBV7-2 and TRBJ2-7; maybe TRBD2 (6 bases). V lost 3 bases and J 6 bases, leaving 18 bases between the germline ends. CDR3 length: 15 residues. Germline CDR1 is SGHTA and CDR2 is FQGNSA.